This T cell receptor beta chain was captured by sequencing in a study of blood T cell repertoires in COVID-19 (dated by TCRdb to 2019 to 2021). The study in broad terms: Samples covering the acute and convalescent phases of COVID-19 were provided by collaborators in the United States, Italy and Spain. The prospective study material was composed of cDNA or gDNA derived from T cells, B-cell-depleted T cells, or PBMCs. A de-identified subject ID, COVID-19 status, age in years and sex were almost always included in the sample metadata. Samples came from the ongoing ImmuneRACE study (first 160 participants) plus 1,254 subjects from 6 global collaborators. Where available, HLA class I and class II types were obtained from metadata supplied by the sample provider rather than from assay-based typing. The repertoires were made available in a free public database intended to serve as a resource for research on the immune response to SARS-CoV-2. Deeply sampled blood TCRbeta repertoires from subjects exposed to, actively infected with, or recovered from COVID-19 were included in the dataset.

One collaborating source in Seattle enrolled patients during active infection and followed them longitudinally through the course of disease. Whole blood was collected in K2EDTA tubes by collaborating institutions according to the institutions' own protocols. For TCRbeta analysis, collaborators shipped samples as frozen whole blood, isolated PBMCs, or DNA extracted from either of those sample types. A note on this clone: It has no known antigen specificity. No base quality information exists; no much larger clone differs at one position.

The immunoSEQ Assay, a bias-controlled multiplex PCR, was used to amplify TCRbeta CDR3 regions from genomic DNA. Per the authors' processing: The number of nucleated cells in each sample was estimated by amplification of reference gene primers within the assay. Sequence reads were collapsed and filtered to measure the absolute abundance of every unique TCRbeta CDR3 rearrangement. For each sample, productive Simpson clonality was calculated by taking the square root of Simpson's diversity index across productive rearrangements. TCRdb re-hosts the immuneACCESS table, in-frame sequences only. Its copies lack some clones; in the studies checked, an unresolved V gene accounts for under half of them, and the cause for the rest is not known. Clone size and V and J calls were adopted from that table, with D and trimming inferred from the DNA. This sample has about 150,000 clones in its table, and 79% of those were observed once. The ten largest clones represent approximately 5.2% of the sample.

Results the study describes overall, beyond this receptor: The amount of clinical and demographic metadata varied by source and participant and was provided uncurated.

The CDR3 contains 18 residues, cysteine and phenylalanine counted. Only the CDR3 part of the read is kept: 54 bases, read in frame from the first base. Here V drops 2 bases and J drops 0 bases, and the junction holds 8 bases not matched to any gene. For CDR1 and CDR2, the germline V gene lists SGDLS and YYNGEE. The sequence derives from a woman in her sixties or seventies with COVID-19, enrolled during active disease. The V and J segments used are TRBV9 and TRBJ2-2; TRBD2 matches 9 bases in the middle. Material for sequencing was peripheral blood. The bases read TGTGCCAGCAGCGTGCTGAGCGGGGGGCTATCGAACACCGGGGAGCTGTTTTTT. It codes for CASSVLSGGLSNTGELFF.